These 5 T cell receptor beta chains were sequenced from one sample in a study of technical replicates of blood from several donors. The repertoire was sequenced with immunoSEQ multiplex PCR; TCRdb's copy has only in-frame clones and lacks some. Of around 100,000 clones detected, over 85% appear once; the ten largest clones hold about 0.3%. The sequencing sample was made of T cells isolated from PBMCs. These receptors originate from a human donor in good health.

The chain employs TRBV7-2 and TRBJ1-1; 7 nucleotides line up with TRBD1. Trimming at V came to 0 bases and at J to 11 bases, leaving 18 bases not matched to a gene. The CDR3 runs to 17 residues. Germline V gene lookup returns CDR1 SGHTA and CDR2 FQGNSA. The CDR3 DNA follows: TGTGCCAGCAGCTTAGCGGGGACAGCACCCGGGAGGGACCTGGCTTTCTTT. It encodes CASSLAGTAPGRDLAFF.

The chain employs TRBV19 and TRBJ1-3, with TRBD1 matching 7 bases. V shed 1 base, J shed 5 bases, and the junction held 2 bases outside the gene matches. Germline V gene sequence: CDR1 LNHDA, CDR2 SQIVND (reference sequence). The CDR3 contains 14 residues. CDR3 sequence (DNA): TGTGCCAGTAGTATAGGGGACAGCCGAAACACCATATATTTT. Protein sequence: CASSIGDSRNTIYF. Based on the CDR3 plus reference TRBV19 and TRBJ1-3, the full variable domain is DGGITQSPKYLFRKEGQNVTLSCEQNLNHDAMYWYRQDPGQGLRLIYYSQIVNDFQKGDIAEGYSVSREKKESFPLTVTSAQKNPTAFYLCASSIGDSRNTIYFGEGSWLTVV.

This clone was detected only once. CDR3 in DNA: TGTGCCAGCAGCTTGGTCTCACATTCAGAACTGTTTTTT. Protein: CASSLVSHSELFF. This chain uses TRBV5-6 with TRBJ1-4; no reliable D call. Trimming removed 0 bases at V and 12 bases at J, with 12 bases between. Germline V gives CDR1 SGHDT, CDR2 YYEEEE. CDR3 length: 13 amino acids.

The chain joins TRBV6-6 to TRBJ2-3; D not certain. CDR3 length equals 15 residues. The germline V gene has CDR1 MNHNY and CDR2 SVGAGI (reference sequence). Trimming pared 2 bases from V and 2 bases from J, leaving 11 bases between. This CDR3 is CASSYRSGHTDTQYF. The CDR3 bases are TGTGCCAGCAGTTACAGGAGTGGTCACACAGATACGCAGTATTTT.

This chain joins TRBV19 and TRBJ2-1, with 8 bases aligning to TRBD2. This CDR3 spans 13 amino acids. CDR1 LNHDA and CDR2 SQIVND come from the germline V gene (reference sequence). V gave up 7 bases and J gave up 7 bases; unmatched junction bases: 6. The CDR3 spells CASKQRERNEQFF. The CDR3 DNA follows: TGTGCCAGTAAACAGCGGGAGAGGAATGAGCAGTTCTTC. Variable domain in full (rest from reference TRBV19 and TRBJ2-1): DGGITQSPKYLFRKEGQNVTLSCEQNLNHDAMYWYRQDPGQGLRLIYYSQIVNDFQKGDIAEGYSVSREKKESFPLTVTSAQKNPTAFYLCASKQRERNEQFFGPGTRLTVL.